The 7 T cell receptor beta chains below all came from one sample that was sequenced in a study of molecular identifiers for immune sequencing clone quantification. TCRdb re-analysed the PCR reads in MiXCR, keeping a single row per CDR3 protein. This sample yields hundreds of thousands of distinct CDR3 sequences, of which about 20% are seen a single time; 0.85% belongs to the top ten. Sequencing was performed on naive CD8+ T cells from blood, with Jurkat cell RNA spiked in. The subset: FACS-sorted CD8+CD4-CCR7+CD45RA+ naive T cells. The receptors come from a human donor in good health. Some libraries in this study had Jurkat cell RNA spiked in.

This clonotype was detected ten times or more. The chain employs TRBV30 and TRBJ2-1; D is perhaps TRBD2 (7 bases). This CDR3 has 14 amino acids. In germline, CDR1 is GTSNPN, CDR2 SVGIG (reference sequence). Trimming pared 2 bases from V and 2 bases from J, leaving 10 bases between. CDR3 in amino acids: CAWSRGAAYNEQFF. CDR3 nucleotide sequence: TGTGCCTGGAGTCGGGGGGCCGCCTACAATGAGCAGTTCTTC.

This clonotype has a count of ten or more. The chain employs TRBV19 and TRBJ2-7, with TRBD2 as a possible D gene (5 bases). The V end lost 1 base, the J end lost 4 bases, and 8 bases lay between the germline ends. In germline, CDR1 is LNHDA, CDR2 SQIVND (reference sequence). The CDR3 has 13 residues. CDR3: CASSIAGMYEQYF. The CDR3 DNA is TGTGCCAGTAGTATAGCGGGGATGTACGAGCAGTACTTC. Full variable domain (rest looked up from reference TRBV19 and TRBJ2-7): DGGITQSPKYLFRKEGQNVTLSCEQNLNHDAMYWYRQDPGQGLRLIYYSQIVNDFQKGDIAEGYSVSREKKESFPLTVTSAQKNPTAFYLCASSIAGMYEQYFGPGTRLTVT.

Comment on this clonotype: It may be a read error: a sequence one base away is much more abundant. The rearrangement links TRBV2 to TRBJ2-5; D may be TRBD2 (6 bases). Germline CDR1 and CDR2: SNHLY and FYNNEI. The V end was cut by 8 bases, the J end by 2 bases, with 18 bases between. This CDR3 is built from 15 residues. The CDR3 here is CASGGIAASQETQYF. In nucleotides, the CDR3 is TGTGCCAGCGGTGGCATAGCGGCTTCACAAGAGACCCAGTACTTC.

In the case of this clonotype: A read error is possible here, since a much larger clone lies one base away. The rearrangement links TRBV6-5 to TRBJ2-5; 9 positions match TRBD1. There are 15 residues in the CDR3. Per the germline V gene, CDR1 is MNHEY and CDR2 is SVGAGI. The V segment lost 2 bases and the J segment 6 bases; nucleotides outside the gene matches: 7. The CDR3 coding sequence is TGTGCCAGCAGTTACGCGGACAGGGGTGTGAAGACCCAGTACTTC. Translating it yields CASSYADRGVKTQYF.

A word on this clonotype: The final CDR3 position lacks the conserved phenylalanine or tryptophan, pointing to a likely read error. The genes are TRBV18 and TRBJ2-3; D is uncertain. The CDR3 is 13 residues long. CDR1 is KGHSH, CDR2 LQKENI, per germline. V was cut by 0 bases and J by 6 bases, with 7 bases left in between. CDR3 in amino acids: CASSPPAVDTQYS. The DNA for the CDR3 is TGTGCCAGCTCACCACCTGCAGTGGATACGCAGTATTCT.

This clonotype was seen at least ten times. V usage is TRBV29-1 and J usage is TRBJ1-2, with unresolved D. CDR3 size: 14 residues. With 6 bases removed from V and 0 bases from J, the gap between germline ends came to 14 bases. CDR1 is SQVTM and CDR2 is ANQGSEA in the germline V gene. The CDR3 is CSVEPYSSNYGYTF. The DNA for the CDR3 is TGCAGCGTCGAACCGTACAGTTCTAACTATGGCTACACCTTC. The full variable domain, rest sourced from reference TRBV29-1 and TRBJ1-2, is SAVISQKPSRDICQRGTSLTIQCQVDSQVTMMFWYRQQPGQSLTLIATANQGSEATYESGFVIDKFPISRPNLTFSTLTVSNMSPEDSSIYLCSVEPYSSNYGYTFGSGTRLTVV.

This clonotype was found many times. The CDR3 DNA reads TGCAGTGCTAACGAATTCACCGGGGAGCTGTTTTTT. It yields the protein CSANEFTGELFF. This rearrangement joins TRBV20-1 to TRBJ2-2; D unclear. The germline V gene has CDR1 DFQATT and CDR2 SNEGSKA (reference sequence). The V end was cut by 4 bases, the J end by 4 bases, with 7 bases between. The CDR3 runs 12 residues.